This entry lists 3 T cell receptor beta chains sequenced from one sample in a study of neurological immune-mediated disorders. TCRdb re-called the 5' RACE reads with MiXCR, one entry per CDR3 protein. Altogether more than 75,000 distinct CDR3 sequences are present, 5% to 6% being singletons, with the ten largest covering 2.2%. Sequencing was done on a sample of PBMCs. These TCRs come from a woman aged 25-40 years with multiple sclerosis.

This clonotype was picked up many times. The rearrangement links TRBV20-1 to TRBJ2-3; D perhaps matches TRBD2 (6 bases). Germline loops: CDR1 DFQATT, CDR2 SNEGSKA (reference sequence). This CDR3 is 17 amino acids long. Trimming left V 6 bases short and J 0 bases short, with 22 bases between. CDR3 in amino acids: CSAPDWGVRSSTDTQYF. CDR3 DNA: TGCAGTGCCCCCGATTGGGGGGTGAGGTCGAGCACAGATACGCAGTATTTT.

This clonotype was counted between two and nine times. The rearrangement joins TRBV7-2 to TRBJ2-1; TRBD2 aligns across 14 bases. This CDR3 comprises 18 residues. Germline V gene lookup returns CDR1 SGHTA and CDR2 FQGNSA. V was clipped by 5 bases and J by 8 bases; unmatched bases: 14. This CDR3 reads CASSPRLAGGSVLDEQFF. CDR3 DNA: TGTGCCAGCAGCCCCCGACTAGCGGGAGGGTCTGTGTTAGATGAGCAGTTCTTC. The variable domain in full, with the rest retrieved from reference TRBV7-2 and TRBJ2-1, is GAGVSQSPSNKVTEKGKDVELRCDPISGHTALYWYRQSLGQGLEFLIYFQGNSAPDKSGLPSDRFSAERTGGSVSTLTIQRTQQEDSAVYLCASSPRLAGGSVLDEQFFGPGTRLTVL.

This clonotype was counted a few times. This chain connects TRBV14 to TRBJ1-1; D is ambiguous. Germline loops: CDR1 SGHDN, CDR2 FVKESK. This CDR3 region has 14 residues. The V end lost 1 base, the J end lost 1 base, and 7 bases lay between the germline ends. The CDR3, as DNA: TGTGCCAGCAGCCAAGTGCGGGGGAACACTGAAGCTTTCTTT. This gives the protein CASSQVRGNTEAFF.